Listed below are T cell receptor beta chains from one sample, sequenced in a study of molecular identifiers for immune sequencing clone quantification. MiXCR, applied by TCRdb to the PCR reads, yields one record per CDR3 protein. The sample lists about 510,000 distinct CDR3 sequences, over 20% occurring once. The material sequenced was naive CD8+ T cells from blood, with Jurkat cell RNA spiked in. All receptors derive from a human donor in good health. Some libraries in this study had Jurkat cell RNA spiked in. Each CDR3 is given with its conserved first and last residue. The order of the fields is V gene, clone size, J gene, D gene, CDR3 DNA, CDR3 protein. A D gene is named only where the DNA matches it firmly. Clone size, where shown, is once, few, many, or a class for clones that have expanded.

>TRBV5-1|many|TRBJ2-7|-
TGCGCCAGCAGCACCGACCCGACAGAAACCTACGAGCAGTACTTC
CASSTDPTETYEQYF
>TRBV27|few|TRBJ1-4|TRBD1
TGTGCCAGCAGTTTATTTGGGGGACAGTCAAATGAAAAACTGTTTTTT
CASSLFGGQSNEKLFF
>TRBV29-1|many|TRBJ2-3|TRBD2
TGCAGCGTTGCCCTAGCGGGAGACACAGATACGCAGTATTTT
CSVALAGDTDTQYF
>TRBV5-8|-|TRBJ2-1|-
TGTGCCAGCAGCTTATCGGGCCCAGAGTACAATGAGCAGTTCTTC
CASSLSGPEYNEQFF
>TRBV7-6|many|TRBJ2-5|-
TGTGCCAGCAGCTTAGAAGCGATACAAGAGACCCAGTACTTC
CASSLEAIQETQYF
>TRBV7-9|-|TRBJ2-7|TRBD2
TGTGCCAGCAGCTTCCATCCCAGGACTAGCGGGGGTCCCGAGCAGTACTTC
CASSFHPRTSGGPEQYF
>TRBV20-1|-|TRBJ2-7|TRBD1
TGCAGTGCAACCCGGGACAGGGTCCACGAGCAGTACTTC
CSATRDRVHEQYF
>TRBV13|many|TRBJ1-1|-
TGTGCCAGCAGCTCGACCCGGGGGTTAGGCACTGAAGCTTTCTTT
CASSSTRGLGTEAFF
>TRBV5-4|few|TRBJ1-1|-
TGTGCCAGCAGCTTGGACCCAAACCCCATCATGAACACTGAAGCTTTCTTT
CASSLDPNPIMNTEAFF
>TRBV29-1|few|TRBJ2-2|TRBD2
TGCAGCGCGACTAGCGGGGCACCCACCGGGGAGCTGTTTTTT
CSATSGAPTGELFF
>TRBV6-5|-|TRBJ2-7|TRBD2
TGTGCCAGCAGTTACTCTGGGACTAGCCGCACCTACGAGCAGTACTTC
CASSYSGTSRTYEQYF
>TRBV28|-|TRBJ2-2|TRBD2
TGTGCCAGCAGTTCTCCTCCGGGCTTCGAGGGACTAGCGGGCCGCACCGGGGAGCTGTTTTTT
CASSSPPGFEGLAGRTGELFF
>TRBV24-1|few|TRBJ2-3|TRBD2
TGTGCCACCAGTGATAAGACTAGCGGGGTCGGTACGCAGTATTTT
CATSDKTSGVGTQYF
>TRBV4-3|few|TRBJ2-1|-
TGCGCCAGCAGCCAAGACCCAGGTCCGCAGTTCTTC
CASSQDPGPQFF
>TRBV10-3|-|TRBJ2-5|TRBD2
TGTGCCATCAAAGCGGGGGCAATTGAGACCCAGTACTTC
CAIKAGAIETQYF
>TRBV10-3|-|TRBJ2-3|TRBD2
TGTGCCATCAGTGGGACTAGCGCCACAGATACGCAGTATTTT
CAISGTSATDTQYF
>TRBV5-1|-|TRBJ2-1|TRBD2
TGCGCCAACAGCTTGGGGACTAGCGGGATTTTTGAGCAGTTCTTC
CANSLGTSGIFEQFF
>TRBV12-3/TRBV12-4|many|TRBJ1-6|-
TGTGCCAGCAGTTCCAGTAATTCACCCCTCCACTTT
CASSSSNSPLHF
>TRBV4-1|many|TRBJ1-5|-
TGCGCCAGCAGCCAGGGCCTGCTCCGCAGGGATTTGCGGCCCCAGCATTTT
CASSQGLLRRDLRPQHF
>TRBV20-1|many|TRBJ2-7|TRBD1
TGCAGTGCTAGAGCTAGGACAGGGTTTATCGAGCAGTACTTC
CSARARTGFIEQYF
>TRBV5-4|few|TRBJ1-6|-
TGTGCCAGCAGCTTGGGCGGCCTTAATAATTCACCCCTCCACTTT
CASSLGGLNNSPLHF
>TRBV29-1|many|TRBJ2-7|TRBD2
TGCAGCGTTGAGGGGACTAGCGCTAGCTCCTACGAGCAGTACTTC
CSVEGTSASSYEQYF
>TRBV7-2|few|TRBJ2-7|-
TGTGCCAGCAGTTCGGAGGGGCGCAGTATATTCTCCTACGAGCAGTACTTC
CASSSEGRSIFSYEQYF
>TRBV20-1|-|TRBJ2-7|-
TGCAGTGCTAGGGGGGGGCTGGCCTACGGGCAGTACTTC
CSARGGLAYGQYF
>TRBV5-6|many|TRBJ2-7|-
TGTGCCAGCAGCTCGGACTGGCAATCCTACGAGCAGTACTTC
CASSSDWQSYEQYF
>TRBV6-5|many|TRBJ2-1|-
TGTGCCAGCAGTTATGGGGGGAGCTCCTACAATGAGCAGTTCTTC
CASSYGGSSYNEQFF
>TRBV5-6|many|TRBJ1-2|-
TGTGCCAGCAGCCCGGGCGTTGGACGGAACTATGGCTACACCTTC
CASSPGVGRNYGYTF
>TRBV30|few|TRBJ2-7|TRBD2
TGTGCCTGGAGTTCCCCGGGACTAGCGACCTACGAGCAGTACTTC
CAWSSPGLATYEQYF